This T cell receptor beta chain was observed in a study of control samples from healthy donors and cancer patients. J was trimmed by 7 bases and V by 6 bases; bases with no gene match: 5. This CDR3 has 13 amino acids. From germline, CDR1 is MNHEY and CDR2 SMNVEV (reference sequence). TCRdb's copy holds only in-frame clones and misses some; the assay was immunoSEQ multiplex PCR. The sample holds around 190,000 clones. The sequenced sample was blood. V gene TRBV27 combines with J gene TRBJ1-5; TRBD1 matches 8 bases. This clonotype was sampled from a woman in her 30s in good health. CDR3: CASRDRAGQPQHF. The CDR3, as DNA: TGTGCCAGCAGGGACAGGGCAGGGCAGCCCCAGCATTTT.